This TCR beta chain was captured by sequencing in a study of blood T cell repertoires in COVID-19. Study details: The study drew acute and convalescent COVID-19 samples from the United States, Italy and Spain.

The CDR3 consists of 15 residues. Unmatched junction bases numbered 8, after V lost 1 base and J lost 5 bases. Germline CDR1 and CDR2: SGHRS and YFSETQ. This table comes from immunoSEQ multiplex PCR, and its TCRdb copy is limited to in-frame clones, with some not included. The sample carries under 200,000 clones, roughly 89% recorded once. The source is a woman in her sixties or seventies who had recovered from COVID-19. The sequencing input was peripheral blood. This chain joins TRBV5-1 and TRBJ2-5; 7 nucleotides agree with TRBD1. The CDR3: CASSLTGDIQETQYF. For the CDR3, the DNA is TGCGCCAGCAGCTTGACAGGGGACATCCAGGAGACCCAGTACTTC. Drawing the rest from reference TRBV5-1 and TRBJ2-5, the complete variable domain is KAGVTQTPRYLIKTRGQQVTLSCSPISGHRSVSWYQQTPGQGLQFLFEYFSETQRNKGNFPGRFSGRQFSNSRSEMNVSTLELGDSALYLCASSLTGDIQETQYFGPGTRLLVL.